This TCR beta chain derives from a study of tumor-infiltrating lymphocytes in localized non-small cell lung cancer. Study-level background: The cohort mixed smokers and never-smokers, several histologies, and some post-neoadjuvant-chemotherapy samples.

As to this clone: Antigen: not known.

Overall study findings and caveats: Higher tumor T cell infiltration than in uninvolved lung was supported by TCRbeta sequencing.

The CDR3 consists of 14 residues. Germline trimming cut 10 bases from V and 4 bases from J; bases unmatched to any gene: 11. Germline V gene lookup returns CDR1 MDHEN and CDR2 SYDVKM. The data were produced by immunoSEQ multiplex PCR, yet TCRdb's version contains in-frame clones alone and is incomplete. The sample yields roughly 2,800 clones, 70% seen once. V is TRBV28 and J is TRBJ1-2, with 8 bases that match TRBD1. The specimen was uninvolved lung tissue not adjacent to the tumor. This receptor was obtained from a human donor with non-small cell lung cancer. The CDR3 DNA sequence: TGTGCCATACAGGGGGAAACCCTCCTCTATGGCTACACCTTC. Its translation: CAIQGETLLYGYTF.